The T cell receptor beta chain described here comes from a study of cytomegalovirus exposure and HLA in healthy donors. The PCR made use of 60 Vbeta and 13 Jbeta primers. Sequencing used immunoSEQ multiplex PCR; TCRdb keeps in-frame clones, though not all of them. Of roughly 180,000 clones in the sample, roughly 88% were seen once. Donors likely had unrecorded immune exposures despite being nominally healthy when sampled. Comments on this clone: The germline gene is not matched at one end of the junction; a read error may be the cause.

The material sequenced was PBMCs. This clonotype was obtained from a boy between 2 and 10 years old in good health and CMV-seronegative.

Here the CDR3 reads CSFDRGDTQYF. The CDR3 coding sequence is TGCAGCTTTGACAGGGGAGATACGCAGTATTTT. V and J are TRBV29-1 and TRBJ2-3; TRBD1 aligns across 8 bases. The germline gives CDR1 SQVTM, CDR2 ANQGSEA. The CDR3 contains 11 residues.